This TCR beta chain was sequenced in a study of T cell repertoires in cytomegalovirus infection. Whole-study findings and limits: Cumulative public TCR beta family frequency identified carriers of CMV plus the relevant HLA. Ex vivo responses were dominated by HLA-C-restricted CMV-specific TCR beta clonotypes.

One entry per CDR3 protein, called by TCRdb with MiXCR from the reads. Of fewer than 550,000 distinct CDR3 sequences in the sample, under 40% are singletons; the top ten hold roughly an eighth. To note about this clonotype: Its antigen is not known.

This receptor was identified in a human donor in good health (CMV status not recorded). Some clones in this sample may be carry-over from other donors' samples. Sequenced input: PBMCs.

The CDR3 bases are TGTGCCAGCTCACCACAAGGCCCCACAGGGGGCTCCGGAAACACCATATATTTT. It yields the protein CASSPQGPTGGSGNTIYF. The rearrangement links TRBV18 to TRBJ1-3; 9 bases are shared with TRBD1. This CDR3 has 18 amino acids. Germline values: CDR1 KGHSH, CDR2 LQKENI. After removal of 1 base from V and 4 bases from J, the junction contained 11 bases not matched to a gene.